These 12 T cell receptor beta chains came from one sample sequenced in a study of T-cell memory formation after mild COVID-19. TCRdb independently ran MiXCR on the 5' RACE reads; one entry per CDR3 protein. The table has approximately 400,000 distinct CDR3 sequences, over 15% seen once. Sequenced material: PBMCs or a T cell subset sorted from them (not recorded which). Source of these receptors: a man between 18 and 35 years old who had mild COVID-19 (a few samples of this study predate the infection). Cell type and time point are not known.

The chain carries TRBV5-8 and TRBJ2-3, with TRBD2 identical over 9 bases. The CDR3 sequence is 16 residues long. Germline V CDR1 and CDR2: SGHTS, YDEGEE. The V and J ends lost 2 bases and 8 bases, in that order; junction bases with no gene match: 12. Here the CDR3 reads CASSLGGAGGLTTQYF. CDR3 nucleotide sequence: TGTGCCAGCAGCTTAGGGGGAGCGGGGGGCCTGACTACGCAGTATTTT.

The V and J genes are TRBV4-1 and TRBJ1-1; no definite D call. This CDR3 has 14 amino acids. Germline CDR1 MGHRA, CDR2 YSYEKL. V gave up 0 bases and J gave up 4 bases, with 9 bases separating them. For the CDR3, the DNA is TGCGCCAGCAGCCAAGAAATGAGGTCCACTGAAGCTTTCTTT. Its translation is CASSQEMRSTEAFF.

This clonotype has more than one count but fewer than ten. The chain recombines TRBV6-4 with TRBJ1-1; D is undetermined. The V end lost 0 bases, the J end lost 4 bases, and 9 bases lay between the germline ends. The germline V gene encodes CDR1 MRHNA and CDR2 SNTAGT. The CDR3 is 14 residues long. CDR3 nucleotide sequence: TGTGCCAGCAGTGACTCAGGTTATGGCACTGAAGCTTTCTTT. Translation gives CASSDSGYGTEAFF.

DNA for the CDR3: TGTGCCAGCCAAAGGGTGAACACTGAAGCTTTCTTT. It specifies CASQRVNTEAFF. This rearrangement joins TRBV5-4 to TRBJ1-1; D is undetermined. CDR3 length equals 12 residues. CDR1 is SGHNT and CDR2 is YYREEE in the germline V gene (reference sequence). V dropped 7 bases and J dropped 0 bases, with 7 bases sitting between them.

This clonotype was detected only a few times. CDR3 protein: CASSLRGENTGELFF. CDR3 bases: TGTGCCAGCAGCCTCAGGGGCGAGAACACCGGGGAGCTGTTTTTT. The chain recombines TRBV12-3 or TRBV12-4 with TRBJ2-2, with TRBD1 as a possible D gene (6 bases). The CDR3 loop spans 15 amino acids. Trimming took off 6 bases at V and 1 base at J, with 12 bases between the two ends.

The rearrangement uses TRBV12-3 or TRBV12-4 and TRBJ2-7, with D possibly being TRBD1 (6 bases). This CDR3 is built from 14 residues. V shed 4 bases and J shed 6 bases, with 16 bases lying between them. The CDR3 is CASSSQGAAGEQYF. The CDR3, as DNA: TGTGCCAGCAGTTCACAGGGAGCAGCTGGCGAGCAGTACTTC.

In this sample, this clonotype turned up many times. The rearrangement uses TRBV7-9 and TRBJ2-1, with TRBD2 identical over 9 bases. The CDR3 totals 15 residues. Germline CDR1 SEHNR, CDR2 FQNEAQ (reference sequence). Unmatched junction bases numbered 4, after V lost 1 base and J lost 6 bases. In DNA, the CDR3 is TGTGCCAGCAGCTTAGTCGCGACTAGCGGCAATGAGCAGTTCTTC. Protein sequence: CASSLVATSGNEQFF.

This chain links TRBV7-3 with TRBJ2-3; D uncertain. Germline values: CDR1 SGHTA, CDR2 FQGTGA. The length of the CDR3 is 15 residues. V was clipped by 6 bases and J by 0 bases, with 13 bases between them. CDR3 in DNA: TGTGCCAGCAGTCCCACACTGGGTAGCACAGATACGCAGTATTTT. It encodes CASSPTLGSTDTQYF.

This clonotype was picked up a small number of times. The chain uses TRBV5-1 and TRBJ1-4; D may be TRBD1 (5 bases). The CDR3 runs to 15 residues. Germline V gene sequence: CDR1 SGHRS, CDR2 YFSETQ. Trimming took off 4 bases at V and 6 bases at J, with 16 bases between the two ends. CDR3 region: CASSPYRLSHEKLFF. The DNA for the CDR3 is TGCGCCAGCAGCCCCTACAGGTTATCGCATGAAAAACTGTTTTTT.

This chain connects TRBV30 to TRBJ1-2, with D maybe TRBD1 (5 bases). Trimming shortened V by 0 bases and J by 5 bases, and 7 bases separated the two germline ends. The CDR3 runs to 12 residues. The germline V gene encodes CDR1 GTSNPN and CDR2 SVGIG (reference sequence). CDR3 bases: TGTGCCTGGAGTGTATCAGGGTATGGCTACACCTTC. Protein product: CAWSVSGYGYTF.

This clonotype turned up a few times. The rearrangement joins TRBV5-1 to TRBJ2-3; D is unclear. CDR3 length equals 13 residues. CDR1 is SGHRS, CDR2 YFSETQ, per germline. Trimming cost V 0 bases and J 3 bases, with 5 bases left between them. For the CDR3, the DNA is TGCGCCAGCAGCTTGGACCTGACAGATACGCAGTATTTT. Translating gives CASSLDLTDTQYF. Combining the CDR3 with reference TRBV5-1 and TRBJ2-3 gives the whole variable domain KAGVTQTPRYLIKTRGQQVTLSCSPISGHRSVSWYQQTPGQGLQFLFEYFSETQRNKGNFPGRFSGRQFSNSRSEMNVSTLELGDSALYLCASSLDLTDTQYFGPGTRLTVL.

This chain joins TRBV5-1 and TRBJ1-1; D is unresolved. The CDR3 totals 17 residues. Trimming left V 5 bases short and J 0 bases short, with 20 bases between. The germline CDR1 and CDR2 sequences are SGHRS and YFSETQ. In DNA form, the CDR3 reads TGCGCCAGCAGTTTAAGGGCAGGCGTAAGCATGAACACTGAAGCTTTCTTT. This encodes CASSLRAGVSMNTEAFF.